This entry lists 32 T cell receptor beta chains sequenced from one sample in a study of T cells in Graves' hyperthyroidism and ophthalmopathy. TCR beta CDR3 sequences were amplified from RNA transcripts. A set of HTBI primers served as the primers for a first-round RT-PCR of the TCR CDR3. MiXCR, applied by TCRdb to the multiplex PCR reads, yields one record per CDR3 protein. This sample yields nearly 600,000 distinct CDR3 sequences, of which 13% to 15% are seen a single time; roughly 7.1% belongs to the top ten. Sequencing was carried out using blood. The receptors come from a woman aged 18-29 years with Graves' ophthalmopathy.

The table lists this clonotype with a few counts. The chain is built from TRBV18 and TRBJ2-7, with 15 nucleotides matching TRBD2. Germline V gene lookup returns CDR1 KGHSH and CDR2 LQKENI. CDR3 length: 15 amino acids. V was clipped by 3 bases and J by 7 bases; unmatched bases: 4. CDR3 sequence reads: CASSPGTSGRLEQYF. For the CDR3, the DNA is TGTGCCAGCTCACCTGGGACTAGCGGGAGGCTTGAGCAGTACTTC.

This clonotype was counted at least ten times. The V and J genes are TRBV2 and TRBJ1-1; D is unclear. CDR1 and CDR2 from the germline V gene are SNHLY and FYNNEI. This CDR3 has 12 residues. With 4 bases removed from V and 4 bases from J, the gap between germline ends came to 7 bases. The CDR3 bases are TGTGCCAGCAGTGTCACTGCCACTGAAGCTTTCTTT. Translated: CASSVTATEAFF.

This clonotype was seen at least ten times. The rearrangement joins TRBV7-9 to TRBJ1-5; D is unresolved. The CDR3 runs to 14 residues. With 4 bases removed from V and 1 base from J, the gap between germline ends came to 8 bases. Germline CDR1 SEHNR, CDR2 FQNEAQ (reference sequence). The chain's CDR3 is CASSSGGSNQPQHF. The DNA of the CDR3 is TGTGCCAGCAGCTCCGGCGGAAGCAATCAGCCCCAGCATTTT.

This clonotype was counted only a few times. The rearrangement joins TRBV6-1 to TRBJ2-3; D is possibly TRBD2 (6 bases). Looked up from germline, CDR1 is MNHNS and CDR2 is SASEGT. Trimming took off 5 bases at V and 1 base at J, with 19 bases between the two ends. There are 17 residues in the CDR3. The DNA for the CDR3 is TGTGCCAGCAGTTACGCGGGGCCTTCTGCGGGCACAGATACGCAGTATTTT. Protein sequence: CASSYAGPSAGTDTQYF.

The chain joins TRBV7-2 to TRBJ1-3, with D possibly TRBD1 on 5 matching bases. In germline, CDR1 is SGHTA, CDR2 FQGNSA. The V end was cut by 2 bases, the J end by 1 base, with 12 bases between. The CDR3 is made up of 16 amino acids. The CDR3 bases are TGTGCCAGCAGCTTAACAGGTGGCAGGTCTGGAAACACCATATATTTT. Amino acid sequence: CASSLTGGRSGNTIYF.

This chain uses TRBV5-1 with TRBJ2-3; maybe TRBD2 (5 bases). Looked up from germline, CDR1 is SGHRS and CDR2 is YFSETQ. Deletions cut 3 bases from V and 1 base from J, with 9 bases between. CDR3 size: 14 residues. The CDR3 here is CASSSGKRTDTQYF. The CDR3 nucleotides read TGCGCCAGCAGCTCGGGGAAGCGCACAGATACGCAGTATTTT.

This clonotype was observed a handful of times. V is TRBV7-2 and J is TRBJ2-5, with 9 bases matching TRBD2. The germline gives CDR1 SGHTA, CDR2 FQGNSA. This CDR3 contains 16 residues. V lost 1 base and J lost 5; bases outside the gene matches: 8. The CDR3 DNA reads TGTGCCAGCAGCTTAGTGGCAGCGGGAGGAAGGGAGACCCAGTACTTC. It specifies CASSLVAAGGRETQYF.

This clonotype appeared a single time. The rearrangement links TRBV19 to TRBJ2-2; TRBD2 is a possible D gene (6 bases). CDR3 length: 16 amino acids. Looked up from germline, CDR1 is LNHDA and CDR2 is SQIVND (reference sequence). V shed 3 bases and J shed 6 bases, with 17 bases lying between them. The chain's CDR3 is CASSILFAGRPGELFF. The CDR3 DNA sequence: TGTGCCAGTAGTATCCTGTTTGCGGGACGGCCCGGGGAGCTGTTTTTT.

This clonotype was found many times. The chain couples TRBV12-3 or TRBV12-4 to TRBJ2-7; a weak D match, TRBD1 (5 bases). Trimming stripped 3 bases from V and 3 bases from J, with 21 bases between. This CDR3 comprises 17 residues. The chain's CDR3 is CASSFGRHKDSSYEQYF. The CDR3 nucleotides read TGTGCCAGCAGTTTTGGAAGGCACAAAGACAGCAGCTACGAGCAGTACTTC.

The table lists this clonotype with many counts. V gene TRBV28 combines with J gene TRBJ1-5, with D tentatively TRBD1 (6 bases). The CDR3 is 14 amino acids. Germline CDR1 MDHEN, CDR2 SYDVKM. The V end was cut by 6 bases, the J end by 11 bases, with 20 bases between. CDR3 nucleotides: TGTGCCAGCAGGAAAGGGGCCTCAGGGGTGTCCCAGCATTTT. Translated: CASRKGASGVSQHF.

The chain employs TRBV7-9 and TRBJ2-1; D may be TRBD1 or TRBD2 (5 bases each). CDR3 size: 17 residues. The germline V gene encodes CDR1 SEHNR and CDR2 FQNEAQ (reference sequence). V was trimmed by 7 bases and J by 4 bases, leaving 23 bases between them. DNA of the CDR3: TGTGCCAGCACTATCGCCGGTCCGGGAACAGGATACAATGAGCAGTTCTTC. The encoded protein is CASTIAGPGTGYNEQFF.

This clonotype was observed a few times. V usage is TRBV6-1 and J usage is TRBJ2-2; D is unclear. The V end lost 0 bases, the J end lost 3 bases, and 5 bases lay between the germline ends. The length of the CDR3 is 14 residues. Per germline, CDR1 MNHNS and CDR2 SASEGT. This CDR3 is CASSEAPYTGELFF. CDR3 nucleotides: TGTGCCAGCAGTGAAGCCCCTTACACCGGGGAGCTGTTTTTT.

The chain joins TRBV7-9 to TRBJ2-5; D not certain. Germline-derived CDR1 and CDR2 are SEHNR and FQNEAQ (reference sequence). Trimming took off 4 bases at V and 1 base at J, with 10 bases between the two ends. The CDR3 extends over 14 amino acids. DNA of the CDR3: TGTGCCAGCAGCTCCCCAGGTATCCAAGAGACCCAGTACTTC. Amino acids: CASSSPGIQETQYF.

Many counts were recorded for this clonotype. The rearrangement links TRBV7-9 to TRBJ1-1, with D possibly TRBD1 on 6 matching bases. Germline-derived CDR1 and CDR2 are SEHNR and FQNEAQ (reference sequence). Trimming took 4 bases from V and 0 from J, leaving 15 bases between them. The CDR3 covers 16 residues. The CDR3, as DNA: TGTGCCAGCAGCTGGGGGGGGGCCGGGATGAACACTGAAGCTTTCTTT. Its protein product is CASSWGGAGMNTEAFF.

This clonotype showed up just a few times. V gene TRBV30 combines with J gene TRBJ2-3, with 8 bases fitting TRBD2. Unmatched junction bases numbered 4, after V lost 0 bases and J lost 2 bases. The germline CDR1 and CDR2 sequences are GTSNPN and SVGIG (reference sequence). CDR3 length: 15 residues. For the CDR3, the DNA is TGTGCCTGGAGTGTAGGGCGGGAGGCCACAGATACGCAGTATTTT. This sequence encodes CAWSVGREATDTQYF.

This chain uses TRBV15 with TRBJ1-2; TRBD1 matches at 8 bases. CDR1 LNHNV and CDR2 YYDKDF come from the germline V gene (reference sequence). The CDR3 loop spans 14 amino acids. The V segment lost 4 bases and the J segment 4 bases; nucleotides outside the gene matches: 5. CDR3 DNA: TGTGCCACCAGCACGAGTGGGACAGGCTATGGCTACACCTTC. It translates to CATSTSGTGYGYTF. The variable domain in full, with the rest retrieved from reference TRBV15 and TRBJ1-2, is DAMVIQNPRYQVTQFGKPVTLSCSQTLNHNVMYWYQQKSSQAPKLLFHYYDKDFNNEADTPDNFQSRRPNTSFCFLDIRSPGLGDTAMYLCATSTSGTGYGYTFGSGTRLTVV.

This clonotype was recorded at least ten times. This chain links TRBV3-1 with TRBJ2-1, with D uncertain. Looked up from germline, CDR1 is LGHDT and CDR2 is YNNKEL (reference sequence). The ends were cut back, 3 bases at V and 5 bases at J, with 5 bases in the middle. The length of the CDR3 is 12 residues. The CDR3: CASSQLNNEQFF. CDR3 DNA: TGTGCCAGCAGCCAGCTCAACAATGAGCAGTTCTTC.

This clonotype appeared many times. V gene TRBV27 combines with J gene TRBJ2-7; 9 positions match TRBD1. Germline trimming cut 5 bases from V and 3 bases from J; bases unmatched to any gene: 11. The CDR3 has 16 amino acids. Germline V lookup: CDR1 MNHEY, CDR2 SMNVEV (reference sequence). CDR3 amino acids: CASSPSRDRVYYEQYF. The CDR3, as DNA: TGTGCCAGCAGTCCAAGCCGGGACAGGGTCTACTACGAGCAGTACTTC.

This clonotype was detected many times. The rearrangement links TRBV4-2 to TRBJ2-5; the match to TRBD2 covers 13 bases. CDR3 length: 15 amino acids. The trim removed 1 base at V and 4 bases at J, leaving 0 bases unmatched. The V gene's germline CDR1 is LGHNA and CDR2 YNFKEQ. CDR3 amino acids: CASSQGLAGGETQYF. CDR3 nucleotide sequence: TGTGCCAGCAGCCAAGGACTAGCGGGGGGAGAGACCCAGTACTTC.

Many counts were recorded for this clonotype. V usage is TRBV28 and J usage is TRBJ2-5; TRBD1 agrees at 7 bases. V trimming: 6 bases; J trimming: 5 bases; junction bases outside the gene matches: 6. Germline loops: CDR1 MDHEN, CDR2 SYDVKM. This CDR3 is built from 13 residues. In DNA, the CDR3 is TGTGCCAGCAGCAACACCAGGGGGGAGACCCAGTACTTC. It specifies CASSNTRGETQYF.

This clonotype was recorded a few times. A read error may be the cause here, since a much bigger clone is one base away. This chain joins TRBV28 and TRBJ2-5; D gene ambiguous. CDR1 MDHEN and CDR2 SYDVKM come from the germline V gene. CDR3 length equals 16 residues. Trimming took off 4 bases at V and 4 bases at J, with 19 bases between the two ends. CDR3 loop: CASSYPNWAVGETQYF. Written as DNA, the CDR3 is TGTGCCAGCAGTTACCCGAATTGGGCGGTGGGAGAGACCCAGTACTTC.

This clonotype showed up just a few times. The rearrangement uses TRBV5-1 and TRBJ2-5; no clear D gene. This CDR3 is 13 amino acids long. V lost 0 bases and J 3 bases, leaving 6 bases between the germline ends. Per germline, CDR1 SGHRS and CDR2 YFSETQ. Here the CDR3 DNA reads TGCGCCAGCAGCTTGGTAACGGAAGAGACCCAGTACTTC. This encodes CASSLVTEETQYF.

The genes are TRBV5-1 and TRBJ2-1; D perhaps matches TRBD2 (6 bases). Trimming took 3 bases from V and 1 from J, leaving 11 bases between them. The germline gives CDR1 SGHRS, CDR2 YFSETQ. CDR3 size: 15 residues. The CDR3: CASSWRAGSYNEQFF. In nucleotides, the CDR3 is TGCGCCAGCAGCTGGAGGGCGGGATCCTACAATGAGCAGTTCTTC.

The chain carries TRBV19 and TRBJ2-4; perhaps TRBD2 as D (6 bases). Germline V gene data show CDR1 as LNHDA and CDR2 as SQIVND (reference sequence). V was pared by 2 bases and J by 4 bases, with 9 bases between. The CDR3 is made up of 14 amino acids. The DNA of the CDR3 is TGTGCCAGTAGTATACGACGGGGGAAAAACATTCAGTACTTC. This sequence encodes CASSIRRGKNIQYF.

This clonotype was detected ten times or more. The V gene is TRBV12-3 or TRBV12-4, the J gene TRBJ1-5, with a possible D match to TRBD1 (5 bases). V shed 2 bases and J shed 8 bases, with 7 bases lying between them. The CDR3 totals 12 residues. The CDR3: CASSLSGEPQHF. CDR3 sequence (DNA): TGTGCCAGCAGTTTATCGGGGGAGCCCCAGCATTTT.

This clonotype was seen ten or more times. The CDR3 protein is CASSSPQGRETQYF. The CDR3 nucleotides are TGTGCCAGCAGTTCCCCGCAGGGGCGAGAGACCCAGTACTTC. This sequence joins TRBV28 and TRBJ2-5; D might be TRBD1 (6 bases). The germline CDR1 and CDR2 sequences are MDHEN and SYDVKM. The CDR3 length is 14 residues. The V end was cut by 4 bases, the J end by 4 bases, with 13 bases between.

The chain uses TRBV12-3 or TRBV12-4 and TRBJ2-1, with D perhaps matching TRBD2 (5 bases). The CDR3 covers 17 residues. The ends were cut back, 5 bases at V and 4 bases at J, with 21 bases in the middle. The CDR3 protein is CASSPARPRRRYNEQFF. CDR3 coding DNA: TGTGCCAGCAGTCCGGCCCGACCACGAAGGAGGTACAATGAGCAGTTCTTC.

This clonotype showed up many times. V gene TRBV30 combines with J gene TRBJ1-1; tentative D call: TRBD1 (6 bases). Trimming took 2 bases from V and 6 from J, leaving 7 bases between them. CDR3 length: 11 residues. CDR1 and CDR2 (germline): GTSNPN, SVGIG (reference sequence). Here the CDR3 reads CAWSRGSEAFF. As DNA, the CDR3 is TGTGCCTGGAGTAGGGGGTCTGAAGCTTTCTTT.

V and J are TRBV6-5 and TRBJ2-6, with 10 bases identical to TRBD1. The germline V gene has CDR1 MNHEY and CDR2 SVGAGI. The V and J ends lost 4 bases and 0 bases, in that order; junction bases with no gene match: 9. There are 19 residues in the CDR3. CDR3 DNA sequence: TGTGCCAGCAGTTCTTATGGACAGGGGGGTATCTCTGGGGCCAACGTCCTGACTTTC. Protein product: CASSSYGQGGISGANVLTF.

This clonotype has just a few counts. At one of its ends the junction is not consistent with the germline gene, which may arise from a read error. CDR3 bases: TGTGCCACCAGGTCGCGGGAATACAATGAGCGGTTCTTC. Its translation is CATRSREYNERFF. The chain links TRBV24-1 to TRBJ2-1; tentative D call: TRBD2 (6 bases). The CDR3 spans 13 residues. Looked up from germline, CDR1 is KGHDR and CDR2 is SFDVKD.

This clonotype occurred many times. This chain joins TRBV2 and TRBJ1-1, with a tentative D call TRBD1 (5 bases). Germline values: CDR1 SNHLY, CDR2 FYNNEI. V was shortened by 1 base and J by 1 base, with 7 bases between the two germline ends. This CDR3 has 14 residues. CDR3 in amino acids: CASSEGGWNTEAFF. In nucleotides, the CDR3 is TGTGCCAGCAGTGAAGGGGGCTGGAACACTGAAGCTTTCTTT. The variable domain in full, with the rest retrieved from reference TRBV2 and TRBJ1-1, is EPEVTQTPSHQVTQMGQEVILRCVPISNHLYFYWYRQILGQKVEFLVSFYNNEISEKSEIFDDQFSVERPDGSNFTLKIRSTKLEDSAMYFCASSEGGWNTEAFFGQGTRLTVV.

The table lists this clonotype with many counts. The chain combines TRBV12-3 or TRBV12-4 with TRBJ2-1, with TRBD1 matching 10 bases. The V segment lost 5 bases and the J segment 6 bases; nucleotides outside the gene matches: 4. The CDR3 runs to 14 residues. DNA of the CDR3: TGTGCCAGCAGTCCCGGGACAGGGGTCAATGAGCAGTTCTTC. Its protein product is CASSPGTGVNEQFF.